The T cell receptor (beta chain) described here comes from a study of blood T cell repertoires in COVID-19 (dated by TCRdb to about 2020). For the wider study: Collaborator samples came from the United States, Italy and Spain and covered acute and convalescent phases of COVID-19. The prospective study material was composed of cDNA or gDNA derived from T cells, B-cell-depleted T cells, or PBMCs. Deeply sampled blood TCRbeta repertoires from subjects exposed to, actively infected with, or recovered from COVID-19 were included in the dataset. The repertoires were released in a freely available public database meant as a resource for research on the immune response to SARS-CoV-2. The samples were drawn from two sources: the first 160 participants of the ongoing ImmuneRACE study, and 950 to 1,500 subjects contributed by 6 global collaborators. Sample metadata almost always included a de-identified subject ID, COVID-19 status, age in years and sex. HLA class I and class II types, where available, came from metadata supplied by the sample provider rather than from assay-based typing. Overall study outcomes, separate from this receptor: The amount of clinical and demographic metadata varied by source and participant and was provided uncurated.

This clone was observed a single time. Its antigen is still unknown. No much larger clone is present one base from it, and per-base qualities are unavailable. TCRbeta CDR3 regions were amplified from genomic DNA by means of the immunoSEQ Assay, a bias-controlled multiplex PCR. As for how the authors treated the data: Nucleated cell counts per sample were estimated from amplification of reference gene primers within the assay. To quantify the absolute abundance of each unique TCRbeta CDR3 rearrangement, sequence reads were collapsed and filtered. For each sample, productive Simpson clonality was calculated as the square root of Simpson's diversity index over productive rearrangements. The table comes from immuneACCESS by way of TCRdb, which keeps in-frame sequences with V and J called. Part of the clones is missing from these tables; in studies checked, under half for an unresolved V gene and the rest for unknown reasons. The DNA gave D and trimming, while V, J and clone size come from that table. The sample data list some 150,000 clones, and 87% of these were observed just once. In total, the top ten clones hold 0.95% to 1.5% of the sample.

In the prospective study, participants were roughly 18 to 100 years old, resided in 25 or so geographic areas of the United States, and were enrolled through a virtual design. In the prospective study, cohorts were assigned on the basis of participant-reported clinical history obtained from a screening survey and a study questionnaire. Mobile phlebotomists in the prospective study collected whole blood, serum and a nasopharyngeal or oropharyngeal swab from every participant. Participants in the prospective study had the option to provide additional blood draws and questionnaires over a roughly two-month period. Prospective study blood samples were shipped either frozen or at room temperature before DNA extraction. This clonotype was sampled from a human donor with acute COVID-19. The donor label of this sample is uncertain. The specimen was PBMCs or T cells enriched from blood (not recorded which).

The bases read TGTGCCAGCAGTTTAGGGACAGGGGTAGGGGCCCAGTACTTC. It is translated as CASSLGTGVGAQYF. The chain employs TRBV28 and TRBJ2-5, with 10 middle bases fitting TRBD1. CDR1 and CDR2 (MDHEN, SYDVKM) derive from the germline V gene. CDR3 length: 14 amino acids, cysteine to phenylalanine. The CDR3 DNA has 42 bases and is translated from base 1. Unmatched junction bases come to 6, with V trimmed by 2 bases and J by 9 bases.